This TCR beta chain is from a study of T cell responses to AZD1222 COVID-19 vaccine. Overall study results and limits: Donor demographics were predominantly white British with a female majority; clonal diversity may be underestimated. None of the repertoires were sampled until the peak T cell response had passed. The number of AZD1222 recipients seropositive at baseline was only five or six. Among spike-specific TCRs, nearly half reportedly target unmutated variant regions.

Concerning this clone: Its antigen is not known.

CDR3 length: 14 amino acids. Germline CDR1 and CDR2: MNHNS and SASEGT. The ends were cut back, 2 bases at V and 6 bases at J, with 14 bases in the middle. Repertoires were generated with immunoSEQ multiplex PCR, while TCRdb's copy carries only in-frame clones and drops some. There are 59,000 or so clones in the sample; around four fifths occur only once, and more than 8.5% lies in the top ten. This chain links TRBV6-1 with TRBJ2-7; D remains unclear. This receptor was identified in an adult in good health. This material consisted of peripheral blood, taken on day 0 of AZD1222 vaccination. CDR3 DNA sequence: TGTGCCAGCAGTGAACTAGGGTTTTACGGCGAGCAGTACTTC. Its protein product is CASSELGFYGEQYF.